Given below is one T cell receptor (beta chain) in context. The specificity of this receptor is unknown. One base away there is no much larger clone; base qualities are not given. Inclusive of the bounding cysteine and phenylalanine, the CDR3 is 14 residues long. The retained sequence is limited to the CDR3, 42 bases, with the frame set at the first base. V is shortened by 10 bases, J by 3 bases, and the region joining them spans 15 bases. CDR1 LNHDA and CDR2 SQIVND are derived from the germline V gene (reference sequence). The sample is drawn from a study of monozygotic twins with cystic fibrosis (dated by TCRdb to the early 2020s). Regarding the study in general: Barcoded libraries were prepared from roughly 3.3 micrograms of fragmented DNA with around 15 PCR cycles. To gauge how much genetics shapes V and J gene usage, the researchers compared TCR beta repertoires both within and across 16 monozygotic twin pairs who have cystic fibrosis. Ten female and six male twin pairs, aged about 2.0 to 36.4 years (median approximately 9.5 years) and mostly children and adolescents, were included in the cohort. On the day of blood sampling, twins were ranked among 1,100 or so cohort participants for weight-for-height and for FEVPerc (FEV1 disease centile). Data for three of the twin pairs had previously been reported in another context.

Summary of the overall study and its limitations: The greatest similarity to the co-twin was observed for V gene usage in 13 of 16 pairs and for J usage in 8 of 16 pairs, which suggested genetic constraints. Simpson clonality was generally low (median around 0.009), which suggests a naive-dominated repertoire, and clonality was higher in the most severely affected patients. The cohort was small, and the number of shared CDR3s showed no association with age, concordance or disease severity. Monozygotic CF twin pairs shared significantly more nucleotide-identical clonotypes within each pair than unrelated CF individuals shared with one another (P = 0.000026, Mann-Whitney).

TCR beta CDR3 regions were amplified by multiplex PCR with the immunoSEQ immune profiling system according to the manufacturer's instructions. An Illumina NextSeq system was used to carry out the sequencing. The study's own analysis went as follows. The immunoSEQ Analyzer platform handled processing of the sequence data, and clonality was calculated by taking the square root of Simpson's index of productive rearrangements. Similarity in V and J usage was measured by Jensen-Shannon distance, and OLGA was used to compute CDR3 generation probabilities. Shared CDR3 sequences were searched against the immuneACCESS database (August 2020) and VDJdb (December 2020). As stored in TCRdb, this immuneACCESS dataset retains in-frame rearrangements with V and J assigned. A fraction of the clones does not appear; measured against another copy, unresolved V genes explain less than half of the discrepancy, and the remainder lacks a known reason. V and J calls plus clone size are reproduced from that table; the DNA served to infer D and trimming. In all, the sample holds 15,000 to 20,000 clones, and about 90% of those were seen once. The top ten constitute roughly 1.5% of the sample.

The twin pairs came from the European Cystic Fibrosis Twin and Sibling Study Cohort, which recruited patients from 150 to 200 CF clinics across 14 European countries. Both zygosity and CFTR genotype were checked in-house, and zygosity was tested with multiplex PCR across nine short tandem repeat loci. Peripheral blood was sampled from each twin, with clinical parameters recorded on the day of blood sampling. Phenol/chloroform extraction was used to isolate genomic DNA from peripheral blood cells, and the DNA was then kept in TE buffer at 4 degrees C. The sequencing input was blood. The receptor comes from a girl aged 2-10 years with cystic fibrosis. The sequence joins TRBV19 to TRBJ2-2; TRBD2 might be the D gene, on 6 matching bases. The DNA sequence is as follows: TGTGCCACAAAGACCGGGGAGGACACCGGGGAGCTGTTTTTT. This translates into CATKTGEDTGELFF.